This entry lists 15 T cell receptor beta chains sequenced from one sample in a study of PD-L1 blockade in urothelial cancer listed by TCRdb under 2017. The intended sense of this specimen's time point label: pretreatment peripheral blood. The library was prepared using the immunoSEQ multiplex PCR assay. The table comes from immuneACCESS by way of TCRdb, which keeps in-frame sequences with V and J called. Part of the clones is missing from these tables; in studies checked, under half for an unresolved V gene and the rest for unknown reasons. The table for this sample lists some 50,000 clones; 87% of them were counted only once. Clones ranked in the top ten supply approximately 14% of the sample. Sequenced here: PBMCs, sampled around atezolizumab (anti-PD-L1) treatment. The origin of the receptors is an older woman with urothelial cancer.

CDR3 protein: CASSTGQDNEQFF. CDR3 nucleotide sequence: TGTGCCAGTAGTACCGGACAGGACAATGAGCAGTTCTTC. The J gene is TRBJ2-1, the V gene TRBV19; 7 bases match TRBD1. CDR1 is LNHDA and CDR2 is SQIVND in the germline V gene (reference sequence). The ends lost 4 bases at V and 5 bases at J; junction bases unmatched: 2. The CDR3 has 13 amino acids.

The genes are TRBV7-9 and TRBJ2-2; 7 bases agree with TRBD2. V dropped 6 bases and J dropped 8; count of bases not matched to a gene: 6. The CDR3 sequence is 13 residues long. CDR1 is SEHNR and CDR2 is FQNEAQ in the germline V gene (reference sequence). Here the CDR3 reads CASRGTITGELFF. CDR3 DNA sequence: TGTGCCAGCAGGGGGACTATTACTGGGGAGCTGTTTTTT.

The CDR3 sequence is CASKWTGESTGELFF. The CDR3 DNA reads TGTGCCAGCAAGTGGACAGGGGAGAGCACCGGGGAGCTGTTTTTT. This sequence joins TRBV6-1 and TRBJ2-2; 9 positions match TRBD1. Unmatched junction bases numbered 7, after V lost 7 bases and J lost 4 bases. Germline CDR1 MNHNS, CDR2 SASEGT. The CDR3 is 15 residues long.

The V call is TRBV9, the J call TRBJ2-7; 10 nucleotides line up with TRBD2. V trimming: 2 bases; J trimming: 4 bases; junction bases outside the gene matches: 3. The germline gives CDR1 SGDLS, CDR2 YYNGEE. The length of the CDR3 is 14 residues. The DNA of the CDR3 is TGTGCCAGCAGCGTGGCTAGCGGGAGATACGAGCAGTACTTC. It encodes CASSVASGRYEQYF.

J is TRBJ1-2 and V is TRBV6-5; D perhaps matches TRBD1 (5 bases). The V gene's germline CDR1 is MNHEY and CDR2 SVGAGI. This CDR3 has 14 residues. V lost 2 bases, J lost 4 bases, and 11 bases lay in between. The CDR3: CASSYVGGGYGYTF. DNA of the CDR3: TGTGCCAGCAGTTACGTGGGGGGGGGCTATGGCTACACCTTC.

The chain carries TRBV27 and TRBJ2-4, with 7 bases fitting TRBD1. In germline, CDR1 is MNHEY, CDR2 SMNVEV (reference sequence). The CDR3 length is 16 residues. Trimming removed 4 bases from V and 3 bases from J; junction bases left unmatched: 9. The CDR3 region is CASSSSDRVGKNIQYF. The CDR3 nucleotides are TGTGCCAGCAGTTCCTCTGACAGGGTTGGCAAAAACATTCAGTACTTC.

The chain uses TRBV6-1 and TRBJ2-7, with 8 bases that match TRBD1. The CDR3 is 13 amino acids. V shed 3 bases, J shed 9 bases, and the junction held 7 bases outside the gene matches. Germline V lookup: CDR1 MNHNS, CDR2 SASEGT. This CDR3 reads CASSEEGQAPQYF. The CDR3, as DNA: TGTGCCAGCAGTGAGGAGGGACAGGCCCCGCAGTACTTC.

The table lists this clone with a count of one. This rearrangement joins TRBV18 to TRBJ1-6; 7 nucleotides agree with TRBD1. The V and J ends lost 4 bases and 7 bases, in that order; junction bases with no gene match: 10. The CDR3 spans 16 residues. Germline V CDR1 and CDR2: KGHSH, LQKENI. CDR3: CASSRAQGTLNSPLHF. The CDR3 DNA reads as TGTGCCAGCTCACGCGCACAGGGGACGCTAAATTCACCCCTCCACTTT.

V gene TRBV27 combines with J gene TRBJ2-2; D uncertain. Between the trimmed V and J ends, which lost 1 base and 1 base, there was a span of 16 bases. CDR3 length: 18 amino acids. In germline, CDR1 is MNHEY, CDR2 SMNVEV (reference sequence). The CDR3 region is CASSLLALPQENTGELFF. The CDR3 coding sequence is TGTGCCAGCAGTTTATTGGCCCTGCCCCAGGAGAACACCGGGGAGCTGTTTTTT.

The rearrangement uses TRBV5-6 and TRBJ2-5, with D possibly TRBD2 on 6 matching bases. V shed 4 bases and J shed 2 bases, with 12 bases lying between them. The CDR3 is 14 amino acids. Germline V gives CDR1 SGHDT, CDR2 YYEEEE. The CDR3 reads CASSGGLLQETQYF. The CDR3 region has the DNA TGTGCCAGCAGCGGGGGACTCCTGCAAGAGACCCAGTACTTC. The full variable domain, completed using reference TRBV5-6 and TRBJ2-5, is DAGVTQSPTHLIKTRGQQVTLRCSPKSGHDTVSWYQQALGQGPQFIFQYYEEEERQRGNFPDRFSGHQFPNYSSELNVNALLLGDSALYLCASSGGLLQETQYFGPGTRLLVL.

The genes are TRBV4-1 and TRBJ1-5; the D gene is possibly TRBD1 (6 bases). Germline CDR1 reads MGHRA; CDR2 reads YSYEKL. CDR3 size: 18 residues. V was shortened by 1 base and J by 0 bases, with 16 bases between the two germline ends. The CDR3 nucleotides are TGCGCCAGCAGCCAAGGTCGGCAGGGGAGTTATAGCAATCAGCCCCAGCATTTT. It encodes CASSQGRQGSYSNQPQHF.

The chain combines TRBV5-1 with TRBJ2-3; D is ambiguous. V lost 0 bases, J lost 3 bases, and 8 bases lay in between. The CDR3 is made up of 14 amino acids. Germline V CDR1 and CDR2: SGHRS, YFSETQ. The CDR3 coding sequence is TGCGCCAGCAGCTTGGAGTTAGCAACAGATACGCAGTATTTT. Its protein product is CASSLELATDTQYF.

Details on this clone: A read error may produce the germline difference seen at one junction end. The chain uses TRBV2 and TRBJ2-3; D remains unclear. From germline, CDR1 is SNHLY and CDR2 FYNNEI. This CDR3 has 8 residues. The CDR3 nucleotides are TGTGCCAGCAGCCGGGTCCTCTTT. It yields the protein CASSRVLF.

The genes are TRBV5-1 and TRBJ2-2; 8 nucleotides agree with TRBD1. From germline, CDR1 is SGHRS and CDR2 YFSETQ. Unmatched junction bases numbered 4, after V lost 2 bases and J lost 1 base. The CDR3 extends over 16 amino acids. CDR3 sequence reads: CASSFNGQGNTGELFF. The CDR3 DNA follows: TGCGCCAGCAGCTTTAACGGACAGGGGAACACCGGGGAGCTGTTTTTT.

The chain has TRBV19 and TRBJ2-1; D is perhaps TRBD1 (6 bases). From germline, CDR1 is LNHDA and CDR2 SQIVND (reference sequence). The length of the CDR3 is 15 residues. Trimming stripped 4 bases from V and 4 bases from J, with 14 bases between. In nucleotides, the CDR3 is TGTGCCAGTAGTAAGGGGGAATGGCGTTACAATGAGCAGTTCTTC. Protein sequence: CASSKGEWRYNEQFF.